One and the same sample provided the 7 T cell receptor beta chains below, sequenced in a study of shared clonotypes between healthy human individuals. Using immunoSEQ multiplex PCR, the repertoire was profiled, and TCRdb retains in-frame clones only, with some absent. The profile covers millions of clones, with 85% to 95% appearing a single time and approximately 0.13% taken by the ten largest. The sample consisted of naive CD4+ T cells sorted from blood. Subset described: CD45RA+ positively selected. The source of these receptors is a man aged 18 to 30 in good health.

V gene TRBV6-5 combines with J gene TRBJ1-1; no clear D gene. CDR3 length: 15 residues. Trimming cost V 0 bases and J 4 bases, with 12 bases left between them. Germline V lookup: CDR1 MNHEY, CDR2 SVGAGI. CDR3 loop: CASSYSRVTGTEAFF. The CDR3 bases are TGTGCCAGCAGTTACTCGAGGGTGACGGGCACTGAAGCTTTCTTT.

The chain joins TRBV14 to TRBJ2-7; possibly TRBD1 or TRBD2 for D (5 bases each). V lost 3 bases and J lost 6, with 18 bases in between. The germline gives CDR1 SGHDN, CDR2 FVKESK. The CDR3 sequence is 15 residues long. This CDR3 reads CASSQRVWGNAEQYF. The CDR3 DNA reads as TGTGCCAGCAGCCAGAGGGTTTGGGGGAACGCCGAGCAGTACTTC.

The J gene is TRBJ1-1, the V gene TRBV28; no clear D. Germline V gene data show CDR1 as MDHEN and CDR2 as SYDVKM. There are 16 residues in the CDR3. Trimming shortened V by 7 bases and J by 0 bases, and 18 bases separated the two germline ends. The CDR3: CASTHGIAAMNTEAFF. The CDR3 region has the DNA TGTGCCAGCACCCATGGGATCGCCGCGATGAACACTGAAGCTTTCTTT.

This clone showed up just once. The V and J genes are TRBV6-5 and TRBJ1-2, with a tentative D call TRBD1 (5 bases). The CDR3 extends over 11 amino acids. V lost 11 bases and J lost 8, with 15 bases in between. From germline, CDR1 is MNHEY and CDR2 SVGAGI. The CDR3 is CASGREGGYTF. The CDR3 bases are TGTGCCTCGGGCAGGGAGGGCGGCTACACCTTC.

The chain employs TRBV5-1 and TRBJ2-7; either TRBD1 or TRBD2 may fit D (7 bases each). The CDR3 is made up of 16 amino acids. Trimming removed 0 bases at V and 3 bases at J, with 16 bases between. The germline gives CDR1 SGHRS, CDR2 YFSETQ. CDR3 DNA: TGCGCCAGCAGCTTGGAGGGGGCGGGAGCTAGCTACGAGCAGTACTTC. Protein: CASSLEGAGASYEQYF.

The rearrangement uses TRBV25-1 and TRBJ1-5, with a weak D call TRBD1 (5 bases). Germline loops: CDR1 MGHDK, CDR2 SYGVNS. The CDR3 runs to 13 residues. The V end was cut by 5 bases, the J end by 6 bases, with 11 bases between. In DNA form, the CDR3 reads TGTGCCAGCAGTAGGGGCGACGCTCAGCCCCAGCATTTT. This codes for CASSRGDAQPQHF.

The table lists this clone with a count of one. The rearrangement links TRBV5-1 to TRBJ2-3; tentatively, D is TRBD1 (5 bases). V was shortened by 5 bases and J by 1 base, with 11 bases between the two germline ends. Germline CDR1 is SGHRS and CDR2 is YFSETQ. The CDR3 loop spans 14 amino acids. This chain's CDR3 is CASSKGAGTDTQYF. CDR3 nucleotide sequence: TGCGCCAGCAGTAAAGGGGCAGGCACAGATACGCAGTATTTT.